This TCR beta chain emerged from a study of blood T cell repertoires in COVID-19. Study summary: There were acute and convalescent COVID-19 samples, and they came from the United States, Italy and Spain. From T cells, B-cell-depleted T cells, or PBMCs came the material, which was cDNA or gDNA.

As processed by the authors: Using reference gene primer amplification, nucleated cell counts were estimated. TCRdb keeps only in-frame clones here, not all; method: immunoSEQ multiplex PCR. V and J calls plus clone size are reproduced from that table; the DNA served to infer D and trimming. The table includes 28,000 or so clones, around 87% detected once. The CDR3 is made up of 14 amino acids. V shed 4 bases, J shed 4 bases, and the junction held 4 bases outside the gene matches. Germline V CDR1 and CDR2: SGHVS, FQNEAQ. Sequenced: peripheral blood. The chain uses TRBV7-8 and TRBJ1-2; 9 bases agree with TRBD1. The sequence came from a man between 65 and 85 years old with acute or convalescent COVID-19. This CDR3 reads CASSSEGQGYGYTF. DNA of the CDR3: TGTGCCAGCAGCTCCGAGGGACAGGGCTATGGCTACACCTTC.